What follows is one TCR beta chain and its context. These data originate in a study of regulatory T cells in long-lasting Graves disease. The V end lost 5 bases, the J end lost 5 bases, and 13 bases lay between the germline ends. Looked up from germline, CDR1 is MNHEY and CDR2 is SVGEGT. This CDR3 has 14 amino acids. Arm-PCR of CDR3 regions and iRepertoire HTBI primers were the basis on which TCR beta libraries were built. TCRdb itself ran the multiplex PCR reads through MiXCR, one entry per CDR3 protein. The table includes about 420,000 distinct CDR3 sequences, 16% detected once. Indicated time point: newly diagnosed GD, antithyroid drugs for less than 3 months. Making the TCR library involved RNA that had been extracted from PBMCs. These same records also appear under a second study, on T cells in Graves' hyperthyroidism and ophthalmopathy.

The chain employs TRBV6-2 or TRBV6-3 and TRBJ2-1; D might be TRBD2 (6 bases). This TCR was sampled from a woman aged 18-29 years with Graves disease. The sequenced sample was peripheral blood mononuclear cells (PBMCs), obtained at new diagnosis, from a patient treated with antithyroid drugs. The CDR3 sequence is CASSVRGGHNEQFF. The CDR3 DNA reads as TGTGCCAGCAGTGTACGGGGAGGACACAATGAGCAGTTCTTC.